Below, one T cell receptor beta chain is given with its context. There is no known antigen for this receptor. Nothing much larger sits one base from this clone, and base qualities are not available. These data originate in a study of cytomegalovirus exposure and HLA in healthy donors (dated by TCRdb to between 2016 and 2019). Background for the entire study: An earlier analysis of approximately 550 of the donors reported approximately 300 Gb of sequence data and 117 million unique TCR beta sequences from about 180 million T cells. Of the approximately 400 genotyped donors, approximately 80% fell in the genetic ancestry cluster associated with self-reported Caucasian donors. The study aimed to test whether signatures of past pathogen exposure could be identified by cataloging public T cell receptors. Rather than drawing on any new phenotypic data, the later analysis identified candidate immune exposures from TCR beta sequences and the way those sequences occurred across donors. An earlier analysis of several hundred of the donors applied high-throughput TCR beta sequencing to assess whether each TCR beta V gene segment acted as functional or pseudogenic. High-throughput TCR immunosequencing, statistical association of individual TCRs with disease status, and machine learning were combined to predict cytomegalovirus infection status. Class I and class II HLA loci were covered by the typing at four-digit resolution. To study patterns of TCR occurrence, a later analysis re-analyzed previously published TCR beta repertoires from around 660 donors and added high-resolution HLA genotyping. Across some 400 genotyped donors of the cohort, an average of approximately 240,000 unique TCR beta nucleotide sequences per donor were sequenced, and roughly 18% of those sequences were non-productive. A separate validation cohort of approximately 130 different subjects was used in addition to the roughly 700-subject first cohort. Typing coverage differed by locus: A, B, C, DRB1 and DQB1 were typed in about 629-640 donors, DQA1 in about 550, DPA1 in around 600, and DPB1 in approximately 450. The T cell repertoires of about 700 subjects were profiled by immunosequencing and related to cytomegalovirus serostatus. Donor age, sex, ethnicity and CMV serostatus were collected together with the repertoire data. Because of strong linkage in the cohort, five DR-DQ haplotypes were treated as single units for association and clustering. A later genetic analysis used genome-wide SNP genotypes for 398 of the 666 donors, treating that subset as a discovery cohort. An early release covering 550 to 650 HLA-typed donors comprised approximately 290 gigabases of sequencing data and tens of millions of unique TCR sequences. All discovery cohort repertoires had been generated using a single sequencing platform. On the study overall, not on this receptor specifically: Compared with equally common non-associated chains, HLA-associated TCR beta chains in a later analysis were more clonally expanded and had lower generation probabilities. Linkage disequilibrium might explain the correlated functional status among segregating V segments, but an unknown experimental factor could not be ruled out. It was suggested by the authors that the approach could potentially be generalized to other disease states and immunological phenotypes. The study gave a list of 150 to 200 TCR beta chains associated with cytomegalovirus. A further reported finding was that TCR beta sequences accurately predicted the HLA-A and HLA-B alleles for most subjects in the first cohort. Compared with the roughly 710-donor mean, donors in an Asian-associated ancestry cluster had fewer N-insertions in productive TCRs, according to a later genetic analysis. A later analysis found that TCR association rates varied across HLA loci, with DRB1 alleles showing the most associated TCRs and HLA-C alleles the fewest. A cluster of highly shared sequence variants was judged likely to represent a technical artifact of the sequencing pipeline. In an earlier analysis of approximately 600 of the donors, most TCR beta V segments were observed in productive rearrangements about 87% or about 30% of the time, broadly matching IMGT annotations. Across donors, most TCR sequences were observed very rarely, whereas some public TCRs were present in many individuals. A later analysis found that most CMV-associated TCR beta chains appeared HLA-restricted, with HLA associations seemingly driven largely by CMV exposure. When HLA alleles, especially DR and DQ, strongly co-occurred, TCR associations were difficult to assign to individual alleles. Because some donors lacked HLA typing at each locus, the association tests relied only on the typed subset. The only immune exposure information available for the cohort was CMV serostatus. A later analysis associated approximately 17,000 TCR beta sequences with specific HLA alleles at a false discovery rate of 0.05. Some IMGT-functional V segments, including TRBV6-2 and TRBV6-3, could not be distinguished by the 87-base-pair reads and were therefore excluded. Several of the top co-occurrence clusters appeared to be linked to parvovirus B19, influenza, CMV and Epstein-Barr virus, according to a later analysis. Cytomegalovirus status was reported to be diagnosed by the classifier with high specificity and sensitivity in both the original and validation cohorts. In vitro tests confirmed that three of the cytomegalovirus-associated TCR beta chains recognize cytomegalovirus antigens. Only TCR beta chains were sequenced in this cohort, and the absence of alpha or paired-chain data limited detectable features. V-gene and J-gene trimming of TCR beta chains was associated with a missense DCLRE1C variant in a later genetic analysis, and the association was replicated in an independent cohort. Sequencing depth was assumed to be roughly uniform across donors in the presence/absence analyses, though that assumption may not hold. Some 15 rarely observed V segments, including chromosome 9 orphons, were excluded from the earlier analysis of about 600 of the donors because counts were too low.

Looking up the germline V gene yields CDR1 SGDLS and CDR2 YYNGEE. V is pruned by 0 bases and J by 4 bases, leaving 4 bases of the junction without a gene match. The CDR3 goes from the cysteine to the phenylalanine over 14 residues. The CDR3 DNA has 42 bases and is translated from base 1. Library construction relied on the immunoSEQ multiplex PCR assay. A mixture of 60 forward primers for TCR Vbeta segments and 13 reverse primers for TCR Jbeta segments was used in the multiplex PCR. The CDR3 region of rearranged TCR beta genes was amplified from genomic DNA with a multiplex PCR assay. The Illumina HiSeq System was used to sequence the amplified TCR beta libraries as 87-base-pair reads. Per the authors' processing: In a later analysis, some 80 million unique TCR beta chains were counted across the 666 repertoires, and roughly 9.9 million of these chains were shared by at least two donors. A nearest-neighbor algorithm error-corrected the raw reads and collapsed the reads into unique sequences, merging closely related sequences to remove PCR and sequencing errors. V, D and J gene segments were assigned by aligning CDR3 sequences to IMGT reference sequences. Each retained sequence needed at least a six-nucleotide match to both a V gene segment and a J gene segment. A rearrangement was called productive if the CDR3 had no stop codons and remained in frame with V and J, and every other rearrangement was called non-productive. CDR3 was defined by IMGT convention, running from the second conserved V-encoded cysteine to the conserved J-encoded phenylalanine. The earlier analysis of about 590 of the donors excluded sequences that lacked an unambiguous match to a single V gene segment. In an earlier analysis of a few hundred of the donors, V segments were called functional above 56.7% productive rearrangements and were called segregating when the between-donor standard deviation exceeded 5%. A statistical classification framework was built to diagnose cytomegalovirus status from the catalog of TCR beta chain sequences. In a later analysis, V and J genes were assigned by comparing TCR nucleotide sequences against IMGT/GENE-DB human TR gene sequences. A later analysis assigned CDR3 sequences and most-parsimonious VDJ recombination scenarios with the TCRdist pipeline. In a later analysis, every TCR beta chain was defined by the combination of its CDR3 amino acid sequence and its V-gene family, and reads without a unique V-gene family were dropped. To address suspected cross-contamination and a sequencing artifact, a later analysis removed a few hundred highly shared, low-generation-probability nucleotide sequences. A later analysis calculated a clonal expansion index for each public chain from normalized within-repertoire ranks of inferred template counts. A later analysis computed generation probabilities with a VDJ recombination model fitted to out-of-frame rearrangements, and checked the results against IGoR. A later analysis scored TCR-TCR, TCR-HLA and TCR-CMV co-occurrence with hypergeometric tests, applying a repertoire-size bias correction to TCR pairs. In a later analysis, false discovery rates were estimated by permuting HLA or CMV assignments 20 times. A later analysis grouped co-occurring TCRs with DBSCAN, adding TCRdist sequence similarity when clustering within HLA-allele-positive subsets. Repertoires with fewer than 30,000 or more than 120,000 public chains were left out of co-occurrence clustering, as were five repertoires with anomalous nucleotide sharing. TCRdb's version of the immuneACCESS table is confined to in-frame rearrangements and falls short of the full clone set. An unresolved V gene accounts for under half of the shortfall where checked; the remainder is of unknown origin. V, J and clone size are taken as reported in that table, and D and trimming were inferred from the DNA itself. This sample is represented by 150,000 to 250,000 clones; around 86% of them were singletons. The top ten hold around 6% of the sample.

The cohort consisted of some 730 healthy bone marrow donors. At the time of sampling, all cohort members were nominally healthy, though unrecorded immune exposures were likely present. The donor tested CMV seropositive and was one of the 289 seropositive cohort members. Every donor gave a peripheral blood sample, and the peripheral blood mononuclear cells from that sample were used for TCR beta sequencing. The Qiagen DNeasy Blood Extraction Kit was used to extract genomic DNA from the blood cell samples. The rearrangement joined TRBV9 to TRBJ2-7, with 7 bases aligning to TRBD2. The sample taken for sequencing was PBMCs. The receptor comes from a woman between 50 and 59 years old in good health and CMV-seropositive. The nucleotides read TGTGCCAGCAGCGTAGCGAGGACTAGGTACGAGCAGTACTTC. Its translation reads: CASSVARTRYEQYF.